This TCR beta chain emerged from a study of blood T cell repertoires in COVID-19. Study as a whole: Italy, Spain and the United States were the sources of the convalescent and acute COVID-19 samples. The analysed material was cDNA or gDNA that came from T cells, B-cell-depleted T cells, or PBMCs.

Study processing details: Amplification of reference gene primers was used by the study to estimate nucleated cell counts. Measured with immunoSEQ multiplex PCR; TCRdb has only the in-frame clones, and not every one. V and J calls and clone size are as listed in that table; D and trimming were resolved from the DNA. The sample holds 75,000 to 90,000 clones, 90% seen once. This clone came up a few times. Sequencing was carried out using peripheral blood. This clonotype was sampled from a woman in her fifties or sixties in a cohort sampled during active COVID-19.

The CDR3 sequence: CASSLATGQPQHF. The CDR3 DNA reads TGTGCCAGCAGCTTGGCTACAGGGCAGCCCCAGCATTTT. The J gene is TRBJ1-5, the V gene TRBV7-2; D perhaps matches TRBD1 (6 bases). CDR1 and CDR2 (germline): SGHTA, FQGNSA. The ends were cut back, 3 bases at V and 7 bases at J, with 10 bases in the middle. The CDR3 length is 13 residues.